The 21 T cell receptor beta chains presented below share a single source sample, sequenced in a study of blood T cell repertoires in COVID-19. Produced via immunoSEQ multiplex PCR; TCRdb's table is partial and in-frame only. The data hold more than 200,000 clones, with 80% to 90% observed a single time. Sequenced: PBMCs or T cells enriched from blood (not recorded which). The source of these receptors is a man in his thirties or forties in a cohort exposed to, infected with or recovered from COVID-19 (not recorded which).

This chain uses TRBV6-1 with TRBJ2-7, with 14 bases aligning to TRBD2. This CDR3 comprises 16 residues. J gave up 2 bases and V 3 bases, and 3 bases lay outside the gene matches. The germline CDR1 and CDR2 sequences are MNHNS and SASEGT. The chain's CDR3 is CASSDWTSGRTYEQYF. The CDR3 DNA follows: TGTGCCAGCAGTGATTGGACTAGCGGGAGGACCTACGAGCAGTACTTC.

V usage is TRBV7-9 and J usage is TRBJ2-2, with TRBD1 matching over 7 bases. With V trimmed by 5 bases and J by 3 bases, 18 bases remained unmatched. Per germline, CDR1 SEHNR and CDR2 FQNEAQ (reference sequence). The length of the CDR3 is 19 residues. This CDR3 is CASSPPREGRDRHTGELFF. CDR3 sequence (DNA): TGTGCCAGCAGCCCACCACGGGAAGGCCGGGACAGACACACCGGGGAGCTGTTTTTT.

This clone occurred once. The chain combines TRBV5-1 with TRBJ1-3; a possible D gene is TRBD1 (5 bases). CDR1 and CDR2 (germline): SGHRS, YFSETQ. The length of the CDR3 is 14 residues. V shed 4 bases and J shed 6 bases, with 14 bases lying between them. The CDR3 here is CASSTSGSTNTIYF. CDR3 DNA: TGCGCCAGCAGCACGTCAGGGTCGACAAACACCATATATTTT.

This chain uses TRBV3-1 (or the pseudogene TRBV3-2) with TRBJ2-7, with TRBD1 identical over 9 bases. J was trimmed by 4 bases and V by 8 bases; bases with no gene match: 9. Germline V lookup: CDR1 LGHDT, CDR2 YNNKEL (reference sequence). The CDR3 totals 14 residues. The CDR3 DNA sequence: TGTGCCAGCGGCAAAACAGGGGGCGATTACGAGCAGTACTTC. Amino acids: CASGKTGGDYEQYF.

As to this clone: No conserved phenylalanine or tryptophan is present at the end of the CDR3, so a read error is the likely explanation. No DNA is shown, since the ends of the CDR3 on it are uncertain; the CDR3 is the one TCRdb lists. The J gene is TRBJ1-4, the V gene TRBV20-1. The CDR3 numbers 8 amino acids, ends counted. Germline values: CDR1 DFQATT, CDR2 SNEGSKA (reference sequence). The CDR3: CSALVGRR.

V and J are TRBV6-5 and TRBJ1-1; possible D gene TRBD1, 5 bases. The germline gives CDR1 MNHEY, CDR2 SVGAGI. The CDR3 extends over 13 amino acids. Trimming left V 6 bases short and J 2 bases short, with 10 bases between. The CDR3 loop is CASRTDRNTEAFF. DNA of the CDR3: TGTGCCAGCAGAACCGACAGAAACACTGAAGCTTTCTTT.

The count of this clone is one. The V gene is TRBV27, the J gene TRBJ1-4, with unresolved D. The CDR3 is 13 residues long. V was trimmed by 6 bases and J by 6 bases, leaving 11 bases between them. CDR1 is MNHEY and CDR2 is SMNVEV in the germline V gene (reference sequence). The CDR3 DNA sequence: TGTGCCAGCAGAAGGAGGGCGGATGAAAAACTGTTTTTT. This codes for CASRRRADEKLFF.

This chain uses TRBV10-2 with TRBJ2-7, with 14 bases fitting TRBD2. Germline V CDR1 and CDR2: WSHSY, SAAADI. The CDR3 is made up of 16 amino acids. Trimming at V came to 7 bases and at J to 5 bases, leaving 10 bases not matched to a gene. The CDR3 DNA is TGCGCCAGCACCTCCGGGACTAGCGGGAGTCTCGACGAGCAGTACTTC. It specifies CASTSGTSGSLDEQYF.

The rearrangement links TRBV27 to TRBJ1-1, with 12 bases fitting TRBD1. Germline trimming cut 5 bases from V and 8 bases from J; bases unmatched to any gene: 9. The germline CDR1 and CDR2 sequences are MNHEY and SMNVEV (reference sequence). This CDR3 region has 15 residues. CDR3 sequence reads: CASSAGQGAYPEAFF. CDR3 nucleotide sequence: TGTGCCAGCAGTGCGGGACAGGGGGCTTACCCCGAAGCTTTCTTT.

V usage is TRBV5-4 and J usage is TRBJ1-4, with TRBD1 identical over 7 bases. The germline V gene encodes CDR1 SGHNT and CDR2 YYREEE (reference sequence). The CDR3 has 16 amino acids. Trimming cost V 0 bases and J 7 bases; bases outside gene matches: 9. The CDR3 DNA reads TGTGCCAGCAGCTTGGGACAGGGAATTCCCGGTGAAAAACTGTTTTTT. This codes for CASSLGQGIPGEKLFF.

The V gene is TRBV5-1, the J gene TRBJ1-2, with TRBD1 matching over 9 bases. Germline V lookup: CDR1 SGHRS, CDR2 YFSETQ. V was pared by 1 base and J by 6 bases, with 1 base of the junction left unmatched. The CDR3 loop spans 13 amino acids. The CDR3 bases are TGCGCCAGCAGCTTGAGGACAGGGGATGGCTACACCTTC. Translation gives CASSLRTGDGYTF.

In DNA form, the CDR3 reads TGTGCCAGCAGCCCAAGCACAGATACGCAGTATTTT. This codes for CASSPSTDTQYF. The gene calls are TRBV7-2 and TRBJ2-3; D remains ambiguous. V was pared by 5 bases and J by 0 bases, with 3 bases between. The CDR3 runs to 12 residues. The germline CDR1 and CDR2 sequences are SGHTA and FQGNSA.

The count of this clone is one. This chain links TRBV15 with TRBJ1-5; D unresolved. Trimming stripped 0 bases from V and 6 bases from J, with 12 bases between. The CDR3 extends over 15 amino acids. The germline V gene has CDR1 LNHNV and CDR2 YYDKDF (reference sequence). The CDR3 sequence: CATSRDWEGGQPQHF. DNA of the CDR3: TGTGCCACCAGCAGAGATTGGGAGGGAGGTCAGCCCCAGCATTTT.

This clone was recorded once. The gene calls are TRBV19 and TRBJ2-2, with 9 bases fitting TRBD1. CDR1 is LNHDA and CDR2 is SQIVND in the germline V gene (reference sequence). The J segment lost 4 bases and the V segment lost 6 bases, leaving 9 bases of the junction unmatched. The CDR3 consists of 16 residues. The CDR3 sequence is CASSTGTGFSTGELFF. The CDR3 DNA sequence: TGTGCCAGTAGCACCGGGACAGGGTTTAGCACCGGGGAGCTGTTTTTT.

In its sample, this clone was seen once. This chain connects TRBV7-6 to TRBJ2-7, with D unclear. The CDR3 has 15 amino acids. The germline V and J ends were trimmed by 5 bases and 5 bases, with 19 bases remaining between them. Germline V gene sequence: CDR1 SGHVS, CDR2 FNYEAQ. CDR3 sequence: CASSPNPQPRHEQYF. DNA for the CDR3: TGTGCCAGCAGCCCCAACCCACAGCCCCGCCACGAGCAGTACTTC.

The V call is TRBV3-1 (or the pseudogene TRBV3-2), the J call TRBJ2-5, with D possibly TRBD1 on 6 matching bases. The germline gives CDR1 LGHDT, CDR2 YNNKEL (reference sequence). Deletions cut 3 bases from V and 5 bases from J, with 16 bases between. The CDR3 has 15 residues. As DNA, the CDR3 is TGTGCCAGCAGCCACGAGGGGGAAAGTCGTGAGACCCAGTACTTC. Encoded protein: CASSHEGESRETQYF.

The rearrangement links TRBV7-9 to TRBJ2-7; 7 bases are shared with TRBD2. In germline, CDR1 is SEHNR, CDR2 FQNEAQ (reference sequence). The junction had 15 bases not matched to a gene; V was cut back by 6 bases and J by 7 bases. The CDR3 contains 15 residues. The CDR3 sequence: CASRGTTTPPGEQYF. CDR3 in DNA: TGTGCCAGCAGAGGGACTACGACCCCGCCGGGGGAGCAGTACTTC. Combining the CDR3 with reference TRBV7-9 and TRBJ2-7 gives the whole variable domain DTGVSQNPRHKITKRGQNVTFRCDPISEHNRLYWYRQTLGQGPEFLTYFQNEAQLEKSRLLSDRFSAERPKGSFSTLEIQRTEQGDSAMYLCASRGTTTPPGEQYFGPGTRLTVT.

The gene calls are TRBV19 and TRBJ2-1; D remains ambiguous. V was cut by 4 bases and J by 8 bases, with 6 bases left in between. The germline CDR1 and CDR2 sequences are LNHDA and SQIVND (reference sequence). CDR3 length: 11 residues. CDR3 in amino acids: CASSKEYEQFF. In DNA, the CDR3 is TGTGCCAGTAGTAAGGAGTATGAGCAGTTCTTC.

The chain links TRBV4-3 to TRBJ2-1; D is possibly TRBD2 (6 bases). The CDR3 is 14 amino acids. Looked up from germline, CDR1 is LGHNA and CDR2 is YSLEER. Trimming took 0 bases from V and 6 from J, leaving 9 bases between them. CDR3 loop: CASSQDWEVNEQFF. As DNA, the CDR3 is TGCGCCAGCAGCCAAGATTGGGAGGTCAATGAGCAGTTCTTC.

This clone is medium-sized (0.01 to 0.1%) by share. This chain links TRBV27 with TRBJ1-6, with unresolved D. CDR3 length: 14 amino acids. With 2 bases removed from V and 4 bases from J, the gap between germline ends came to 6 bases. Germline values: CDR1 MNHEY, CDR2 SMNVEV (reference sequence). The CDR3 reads CASSLIRYNSPLHF. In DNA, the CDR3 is TGTGCCAGCAGTTTAATCAGATATAATTCACCCCTCCACTTT.

In nucleotides, the CDR3 is TGTGCCAGTAGTATCGGGGATAGCAATCAGCCCCAGCATTTT. This codes for CASSIGDSNQPQHF. This rearrangement joins TRBV19 to TRBJ1-5, with D unresolved. V gave up 3 bases and J gave up 0 bases, with 6 bases separating them. The CDR3 is 14 residues long. Per germline, CDR1 LNHDA and CDR2 SQIVND (reference sequence). Variable domain in full (rest from reference TRBV19 and TRBJ1-5): DGGITQSPKYLFRKEGQNVTLSCEQNLNHDAMYWYRQDPGQGLRLIYYSQIVNDFQKGDIAEGYSVSREKKESFPLTVTSAQKNPTAFYLCASSIGDSNQPQHFGDGTRLSIL.